This T cell receptor (beta chain) was captured by sequencing in a study of T cells in Graves' hyperthyroidism and ophthalmopathy. Authors of the study amplified TCR beta CDR3 regions from RNA transcripts. Primed by the HTBI set, a first-round RT-PCR was run on the TCR CDR3. TCRdb used MiXCR to reprocess the multiplex PCR reads, holding one entry per CDR3 protein. This table holds almost 350,000 distinct CDR3 sequences, over 15% found once. Study observations and caveats: Among thyroid clonotypes expanded above 0.001, most also appeared in blood.

Exclusion of a patient resulted from uncontrolled infection, other autoimmune disease, pregnancy or lactation. Out of about 10 ml of fresh peripheral blood came the PBMCs. This clonotype has ten or more counts. Its antigen is unknown. This CDR3 is built from 14 residues. Losses at the gene ends were 4 bases for V and 1 base for J; bases not matched to a gene: 1. Germline V lookup: CDR1 KGHDR, CDR2 SFDVKD. This receptor was identified in a woman between 40 and 50 years old with Graves' ophthalmopathy. The sequenced sample was blood. The chain couples TRBV24-1 to TRBJ1-1; TRBD1 agrees at 8 bases. CDR3 residues: CATSDGTGNTEAFF. The CDR3 DNA reads as TGTGCCACCAGTGACGGGACAGGGAACACTGAAGCTTTCTTT.